The 25 T cell receptor beta chains listed next were all sequenced from one sample in a study of cytomegalovirus exposure and HLA in healthy donors. The PCR ran on 60 Vbeta and 13 Jbeta primers. Produced via immunoSEQ multiplex PCR; TCRdb's table is partial and in-frame only. The top ten clones hold about 14% of a sample with 86,000 or so clones, roughly 83% of them seen once. The sequencing input was PBMCs. All receptors come from a woman between 40 and 55 years old in good health and CMV-seropositive.

CDR3 sequence: CASSRDRAVLGEQYF. The CDR3 DNA is TGTGCCAGCTCGCGGGACAGGGCTGTACTAGGCGAGCAGTACTTC. The chain uses TRBV18 and TRBJ2-7; 9 nucleotides agree with TRBD1. Losses at the gene ends were 6 bases for V and 6 bases for J; bases not matched to a gene: 12. Germline CDR1 and CDR2: KGHSH and LQKENI. The CDR3 runs to 15 residues. Supplemented by reference TRBV18 and TRBJ2-7, the full variable domain reads NAGVMQNPRHLVRRRGQEARLRCSPMKGHSHVYWYRQLPEEGLKFMVYLQKENIIDESGMPKERFSAEFPKEGPSILRIQQVVRGDSAAYFCASSRDRAVLGEQYFGPGTRLTVT.

The chain combines TRBV13 with TRBJ2-2; perhaps TRBD1 as D (8 bases). Deletions cut 2 bases from V and 4 bases from J, with 17 bases between. Per the germline V gene, CDR1 is PRHDT and CDR2 is FYEKMQ (reference sequence). This CDR3 is 17 amino acids long. The CDR3 sequence is CASSLSRTGRGTGELFF. Written as DNA, the CDR3 is TGTGCCAGCAGCTTATCTAGGACAGGGAGGGGCACCGGGGAGCTGTTTTTT.

The rearrangement uses TRBV6-1 and TRBJ1-5; 7 bases are shared with TRBD1. Trimming cost V 6 bases and J 11 bases; bases outside gene matches: 10. This CDR3 comprises 13 residues. The V gene's germline CDR1 is MNHNS and CDR2 SASEGT. CDR3 in amino acids: CASSAGGPRTQHF. CDR3 bases: TGTGCCAGCAGCGCAGGGGGTCCCCGGACCCAGCATTTT.

The chain has TRBV6-5 and TRBJ1-1; D ambiguous. The germline V gene encodes CDR1 MNHEY and CDR2 SVGAGI. The CDR3 has 14 residues. Trimming stripped 6 bases from V and 4 bases from J, with 15 bases between. CDR3 residues: CASSLRVSPTEAFF. The DNA for the CDR3 is TGTGCCAGCAGCCTCCGGGTGAGCCCCACTGAAGCTTTCTTT.

This clone has more than one count but fewer than ten. The chain carries TRBV6-5 and TRBJ1-1; D not certain. Germline V gives CDR1 MNHEY, CDR2 SVGAGI. Trimming pared 5 bases from V and 1 base from J, leaving 11 bases between. This CDR3 has 14 amino acids. This chain's CDR3 is CASSRSTQNTEAFF. The CDR3 DNA reads as TGTGCCAGCAGTAGGTCGACACAGAACACTGAAGCTTTCTTT.

This clone occurred once. This sequence joins TRBV28 and TRBJ1-5; D perhaps matches TRBD1 (5 bases). Looked up from germline, CDR1 is MDHEN and CDR2 is SYDVKM. Trimming took off 4 bases at V and 3 bases at J, with 7 bases between the two ends. The CDR3 contains 13 residues. The DNA of the CDR3 is TGTGCCAGCAGTTGGGGGGACAATCAGCCCCAGCATTTT. Its translation: CASSWGDNQPQHF.

In nucleotides, the CDR3 is TGTGCCAGCAGCTTAGGACAGGGGGCTGGTGAAGCTTTCTTT. This translates into CASSLGQGAGEAFF. The chain carries TRBV7-9 and TRBJ1-1; 10 bases line up with TRBD1. J gave up 7 bases and V 1 base, and 3 bases lay outside the gene matches. From germline, CDR1 is SEHNR and CDR2 FQNEAQ (reference sequence). The CDR3 length is 14 residues.

The gene calls are TRBV9 and TRBJ2-5; perhaps TRBD2 as D (6 bases). Germline lookup yields CDR1 SGDLS and CDR2 YYNGEE. The V and J ends lost 4 bases and 0 bases respectively, with 10 bases between them. CDR3 length equals 14 residues. In DNA form, the CDR3 reads TGTGCCAGCAGCACCCGGGGGTACCAAGAGACCCAGTACTTC. Amino acids: CASSTRGYQETQYF. Variable domain in full (rest from reference TRBV9 and TRBJ2-5): DSGVTQTPKHLITATGQRVTLRCSPRSGDLSVYWYQQSLDQGLQFLIQYYNGEERAKGNILERFSAQQFPDLHSELNLSSLELGDSALYFCASSTRGYQETQYFGPGTRLLVL.

This rearrangement joins TRBV6-1 to TRBJ1-1; D uncertain. V was clipped by 2 bases and J by 1 base, with 14 bases between them. CDR1 is MNHNS and CDR2 is SASEGT in the germline V gene. The CDR3 totals 16 residues. CDR3 nucleotide sequence: TGTGCCAGCAGTGAACTTGAGGTCCTGGGGAACACTGAAGCTTTCTTT. This translates into CASSELEVLGNTEAFF.

This sequence joins TRBV4-2 and TRBJ2-4, with D possibly being TRBD1 (5 bases). The CDR3 sequence is 16 residues long. The germline V and J ends were trimmed by 0 bases and 9 bases, with 18 bases remaining between them. Germline loops: CDR1 LGHNA, CDR2 YNFKEQ. The CDR3 nucleotides read TGTGCCAGCAGCCAAGAACAGCAGGGTAGAGGAAGCATTCAGTACTTC. This codes for CASSQEQQGRGSIQYF.

J is TRBJ2-2 and V is TRBV7-9; D uncertain. Per the germline V gene, CDR1 is SEHNR and CDR2 is FQNEAQ (reference sequence). The germline V and J ends were trimmed by 3 bases and 4 bases, with 6 bases remaining between them. The CDR3 runs to 13 residues. The CDR3 bases are TGTGCCAGCAGCTTCTCCCCCACCGGGGAGCTGTTTTTT. It specifies CASSFSPTGELFF.

The sample holds one count of this clone. V is TRBV4-3 and J is TRBJ2-7; 12 bases line up with TRBD2. V was pared by 2 bases and J by 3 bases, with 5 bases of the junction left unmatched. The CDR3 is 16 residues long. Germline assignment: CDR1 LGHNA and CDR2 YSLEER. CDR3 sequence: CASSQLLAGGHYEQYF. In DNA form, the CDR3 reads TGCGCCAGCAGCCAACTACTAGCGGGAGGCCACTACGAGCAGTACTTC.

The J gene is TRBJ2-1, the V gene TRBV6-1, with D hard to call. The V gene lost 4 bases and the J gene lost 6 bases, with 13 bases spanning the gap. Germline CDR1 is MNHNS and CDR2 is SASEGT. The CDR3 consists of 14 residues. For the CDR3, the DNA is TGTGCCAGCAGTGCAGGTATCTTCTCCAATGAGCAGTTCTTC. Protein: CASSAGIFSNEQFF.

This chain joins TRBV5-6 and TRBJ1-5, with TRBD1 matching over 8 bases. CDR3 length: 16 residues. In germline, CDR1 is SGHDT, CDR2 YYEEEE. Trimming at V came to 5 bases and at J to 2 bases, leaving 9 bases not matched to a gene. In DNA, the CDR3 is TGTGCCAGCAGTTCAACCGGGACAGGCGGCAATCAGCCCCAGCATTTT. It codes for CASSSTGTGGNQPQHF.

The chain uses TRBV7-8 and TRBJ1-2, with TRBD1 as a possible D gene (6 bases). V was shortened by 1 base and J by 0 bases, with 6 bases between the two germline ends. The CDR3 runs to 14 residues. From germline, CDR1 is SGHVS and CDR2 FQNEAQ. CDR3 region: CASSLGQANYGYTF. The CDR3 coding sequence is TGTGCCAGCAGCTTAGGACAGGCTAACTATGGCTACACCTTC.

The CDR3 loop reads CASKFESGTDTQYF. For the CDR3, the DNA is TGCGCCAGCAAATTCGAGTCTGGCACAGATACGCAGTATTTT. This sequence joins TRBV4-1 and TRBJ2-3, with D uncertain. Per germline, CDR1 MGHRA and CDR2 YSYEKL. The V end lost 7 bases, the J end lost 1 base, and 12 bases lay between the germline ends. The CDR3 is 14 residues long.

The chain joins TRBV6-5 to TRBJ1-5, with D possibly being TRBD1 (5 bases). Germline CDR1 reads MNHEY; CDR2 reads SVGAGI. The CDR3 has 15 residues. V lost 6 bases, J lost 8 bases, and 20 bases lay in between. The chain's CDR3 is CASSRSFQGPEPQHF. In DNA, the CDR3 is TGTGCCAGCAGCCGATCGTTTCAGGGTCCGGAGCCCCAGCATTTT.

The chain recombines TRBV28 with TRBJ2-1, with 7 bases fitting TRBD1. This CDR3 is built from 13 residues. Germline CDR1 reads MDHEN; CDR2 reads SYDVKM. With 7 bases clipped from V and 4 bases from J, the junction kept 4 bases outside the gene matches. In DNA form, the CDR3 reads TGTGCCAGCACCCAGGGGGAGTACAATGAGCAGTTCTTC. Its protein is CASTQGEYNEQFF.

Note on this clone: The sample holds other DNA sequences that translate to the same CDR3. The rearrangement uses TRBV19 and TRBJ1-1; D is unclear. V was pared by 3 bases and J by 0 bases, with 8 bases between. Germline V gene data show CDR1 as LNHDA and CDR2 as SQIVND (reference sequence). The CDR3 runs 14 residues. The CDR3 region is CASSIGQMNTEAFF. The CDR3 bases are TGTGCCAGTAGTATTGGTCAGATGAACACTGAAGCTTTCTTT. The variable domain in full, with the rest retrieved from reference TRBV19 and TRBJ1-1, is DGGITQSPKYLFRKEGQNVTLSCEQNLNHDAMYWYRQDPGQGLRLIYYSQIVNDFQKGDIAEGYSVSREKKESFPLTVTSAQKNPTAFYLCASSIGQMNTEAFFGQGTRLTVV.

This clone was seen just once. This chain connects TRBV7-9 to TRBJ2-1; TRBD1 matches 7 bases. This CDR3 is built from 16 residues. J gave up 8 bases and V 3 bases, and 13 bases lay outside the gene matches. Germline CDR1 is SEHNR and CDR2 is FQNEAQ (reference sequence). The CDR3 sequence is CASSFSRDRDYYEQFF. CDR3 in DNA: TGTGCCAGCAGCTTTTCCCGTGACAGGGATTATTATGAGCAGTTCTTC.

The chain has TRBV4-3 and TRBJ2-7; 10 positions agree with TRBD2. The germline gives CDR1 LGHNA, CDR2 YSLEER. V dropped 10 bases and J dropped 9; count of bases not matched to a gene: 15. The CDR3 length is 14 residues. CDR3 in DNA: TGCGCCAACGCGGAGCGGGAGGGCCGATCTGCGCAGTACTTC. This encodes CANAEREGRSAQYF.

The rearrangement joins TRBV19 to TRBJ1-5; D might be TRBD1 (5 bases). This CDR3 is 15 amino acids long. Germline lookup yields CDR1 LNHDA and CDR2 SQIVND (reference sequence). The ends were cut back, 0 bases at V and 5 bases at J, with 11 bases in the middle. CDR3 loop: CASSIEGGDHQPQHF. DNA for the CDR3: TGTGCCAGTAGTATAGAGGGAGGGGATCATCAGCCCCAGCATTTT.

The rearrangement links TRBV5-4 to TRBJ2-3; TRBD2 matches at 9 bases. The V gene end was trimmed by 1 base and the J gene end by 5 bases; junction bases not matched to a gene: 5. Germline V gene sequence: CDR1 SGHNT, CDR2 YYREEE (reference sequence). The CDR3 runs 15 residues. The CDR3: CASSLSAGGQDTQYF. For the CDR3, the DNA is TGTGCCAGCAGCTTGTCGGCGGGGGGGCAAGATACGCAGTATTTT.

This clone has just a few counts. This sequence joins TRBV29-1 and TRBJ1-1; 9 bases line up with TRBD1. This CDR3 region has 13 residues. V lost 8 bases to trimming and J lost 5 bases; unmatched junction nucleotides: 9. Germline V gene sequence: CDR1 SQVTM, CDR2 ANQGSEA. CDR3 region: CSPLGQGETEAFF. In DNA, the CDR3 is TGCAGCCCCTTGGGACAGGGAGAGACTGAAGCTTTCTTT.

This chain links TRBV5-8 with TRBJ1-1, with a weak D call TRBD1 (5 bases). Germline lookup yields CDR1 SGHTS and CDR2 YDEGEE. The CDR3 runs 16 residues. The V and J ends lost 4 bases and 2 bases respectively, with 18 bases between them. The CDR3 DNA reads as TGTGCCAGCAGCCAGAAGCTCGGCGGGGGAAACACTGAAGCTTTCTTT. Translated: CASSQKLGGGNTEAFF.